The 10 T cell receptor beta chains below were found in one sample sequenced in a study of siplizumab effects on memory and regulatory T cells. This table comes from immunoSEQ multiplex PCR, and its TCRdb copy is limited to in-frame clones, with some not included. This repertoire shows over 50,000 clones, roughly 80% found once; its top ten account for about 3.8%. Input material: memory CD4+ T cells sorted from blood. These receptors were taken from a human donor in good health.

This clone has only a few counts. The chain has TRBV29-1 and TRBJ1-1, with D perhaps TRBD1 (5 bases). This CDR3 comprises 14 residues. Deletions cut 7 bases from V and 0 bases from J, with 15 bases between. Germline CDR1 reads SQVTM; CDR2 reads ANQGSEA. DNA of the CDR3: TGCAGCGGCGGGACCTCCCTACTGAACACTGAAGCTTTCTTT. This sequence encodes CSGGTSLLNTEAFF.

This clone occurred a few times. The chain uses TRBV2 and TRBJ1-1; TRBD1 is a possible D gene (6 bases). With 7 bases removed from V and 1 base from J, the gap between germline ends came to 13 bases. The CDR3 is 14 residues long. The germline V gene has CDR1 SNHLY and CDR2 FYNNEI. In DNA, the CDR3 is TGTGCCAGCAAGGGAACAGGGAGGAACACTGAAGCTTTCTTT. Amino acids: CASKGTGRNTEAFF. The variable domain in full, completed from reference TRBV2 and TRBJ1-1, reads EPEVTQTPSHQVTQMGQEVILRCVPISNHLYFYWYRQILGQKVEFLVSFYNNEISEKSEIFDDQFSVERPDGSNFTLKIRSTKLEDSAMYFCASKGTGRNTEAFFGQGTRLTVV.

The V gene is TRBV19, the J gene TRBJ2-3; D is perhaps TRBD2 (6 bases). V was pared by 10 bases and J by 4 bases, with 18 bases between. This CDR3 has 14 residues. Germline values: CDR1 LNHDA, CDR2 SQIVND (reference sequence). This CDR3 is CAIGGSGDADTQYF. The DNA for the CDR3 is TGTGCCATAGGCGGTTCGGGAGACGCAGATACGCAGTATTTT.

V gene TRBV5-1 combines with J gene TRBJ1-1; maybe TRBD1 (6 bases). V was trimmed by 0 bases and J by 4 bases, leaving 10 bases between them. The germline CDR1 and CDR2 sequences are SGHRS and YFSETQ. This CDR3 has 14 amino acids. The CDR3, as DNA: TGCGCCAGCAGCTTGGGGGACATAATCACTGAAGCTTTCTTT. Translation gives CASSLGDIITEAFF.

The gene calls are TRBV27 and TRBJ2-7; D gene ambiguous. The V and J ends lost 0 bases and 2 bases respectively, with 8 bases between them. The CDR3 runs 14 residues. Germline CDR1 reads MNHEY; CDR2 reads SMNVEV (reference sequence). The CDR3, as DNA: TGTGCCAGCAGTTTATCGGGGATAACCTACGAGCAGTACTTC. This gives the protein CASSLSGITYEQYF.

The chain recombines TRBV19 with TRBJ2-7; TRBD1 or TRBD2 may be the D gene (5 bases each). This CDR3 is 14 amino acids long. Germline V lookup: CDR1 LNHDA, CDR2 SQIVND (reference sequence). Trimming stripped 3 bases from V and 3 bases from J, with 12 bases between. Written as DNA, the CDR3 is TGTGCCAGTAGTATCCGGGACGGGTTCTACGAGCAGTACTTC. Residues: CASSIRDGFYEQYF.

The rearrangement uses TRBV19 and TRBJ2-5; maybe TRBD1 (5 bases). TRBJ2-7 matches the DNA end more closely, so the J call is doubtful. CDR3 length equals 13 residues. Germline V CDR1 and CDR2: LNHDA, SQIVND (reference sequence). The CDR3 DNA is TGTGCCAGTAGTTCTCGACAGACCTACGAGCAGTACTTC. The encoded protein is CASSSRQTYEQYF.

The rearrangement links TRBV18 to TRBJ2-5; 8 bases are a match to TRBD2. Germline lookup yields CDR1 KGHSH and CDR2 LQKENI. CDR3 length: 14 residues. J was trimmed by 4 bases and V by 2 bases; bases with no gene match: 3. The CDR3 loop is CASSPTGTRETQYF. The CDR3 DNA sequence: TGTGCCAGCTCACCAACCGGGACTAGAGAGACCCAGTACTTC. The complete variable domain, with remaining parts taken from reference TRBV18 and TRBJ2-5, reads NAGVMQNPRHLVRRRGQEARLRCSPMKGHSHVYWYRQLPEEGLKFMVYLQKENIIDESGMPKERFSAEFPKEGPSILRIQQVVRGDSAAYFCASSPTGTRETQYFGPGTRLLVL.

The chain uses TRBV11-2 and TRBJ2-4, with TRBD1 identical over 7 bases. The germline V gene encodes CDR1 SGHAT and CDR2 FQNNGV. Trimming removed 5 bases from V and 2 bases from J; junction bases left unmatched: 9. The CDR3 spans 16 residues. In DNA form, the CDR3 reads TGTGCCAGCAGCAAGGGGACAGCAATTTCCAAAAACATTCAGTACTTC. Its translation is CASSKGTAISKNIQYF.

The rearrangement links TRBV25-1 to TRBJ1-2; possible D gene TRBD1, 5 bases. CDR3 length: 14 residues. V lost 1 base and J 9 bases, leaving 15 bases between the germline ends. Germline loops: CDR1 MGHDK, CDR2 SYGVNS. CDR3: CASSEFSQGDRYTF. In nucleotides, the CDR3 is TGTGCCAGCAGTGAATTCAGCCAGGGTGACCGCTACACCTTC.